This TCR beta chain was sequenced during a study of T-cell reconstitution after alpha-beta-depleted transplantation in children. The CDR3 loop spans 18 amino acids. V lost 6 bases and J lost 4; bases outside the gene matches: 14. The germline V gene encodes CDR1 ENHRY and CDR2 SYGVKD. Unique molecular identifiers were incorporated during preparation of the TCRbeta library. A single record per CDR3 protein comes from TCRdb applying MiXCR to the PCR reads. The table has about 600,000 distinct CDR3 sequences, under 12% seen once. This clonotype was counted a few times. The source material was PBMCs from the stem cell graft donor, sampled from the stem cell graft. The chain joins TRBV10-3 to TRBJ2-6; 8 nucleotides match TRBD1. This TCR derives from a human donor who donated a stem cell graft to a child with acute myeloid leukemia. CDR3 sequence: CAISRTPRDRSGANVLTF. CDR3 nucleotide sequence: TGTGCCATCAGCCGCACCCCCCGGGACAGGTCCGGGGCCAACGTCCTGACTTTC.